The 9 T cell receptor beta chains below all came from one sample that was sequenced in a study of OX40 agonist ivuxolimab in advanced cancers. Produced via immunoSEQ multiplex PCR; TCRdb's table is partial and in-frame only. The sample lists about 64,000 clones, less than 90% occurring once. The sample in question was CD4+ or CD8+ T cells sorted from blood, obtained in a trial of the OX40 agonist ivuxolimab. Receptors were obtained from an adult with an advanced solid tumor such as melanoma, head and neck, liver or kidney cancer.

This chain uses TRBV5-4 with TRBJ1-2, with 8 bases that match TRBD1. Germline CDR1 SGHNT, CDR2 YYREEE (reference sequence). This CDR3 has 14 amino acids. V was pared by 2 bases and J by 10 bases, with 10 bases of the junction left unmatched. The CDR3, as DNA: TGTGCCAGCAGCTTTCAGGGGGCTACGGTCGACTACACCTTC. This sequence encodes CASSFQGATVDYTF.

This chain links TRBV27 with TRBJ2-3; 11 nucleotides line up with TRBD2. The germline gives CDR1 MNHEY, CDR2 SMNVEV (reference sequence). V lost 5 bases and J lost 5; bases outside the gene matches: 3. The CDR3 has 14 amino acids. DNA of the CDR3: TGTGCCAGCAGTCCCGGGACTAGCGGAGATACGCAGTATTTT. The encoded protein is CASSPGTSGDTQYF.

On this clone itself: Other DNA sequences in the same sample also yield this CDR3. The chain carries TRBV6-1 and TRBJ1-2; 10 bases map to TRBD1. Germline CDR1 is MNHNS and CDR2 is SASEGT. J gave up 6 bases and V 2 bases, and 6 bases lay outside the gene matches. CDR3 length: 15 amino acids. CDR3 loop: CASSEPGQGLNGYTF. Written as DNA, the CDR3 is TGTGCCAGCAGTGAACCGGGACAGGGGCTGAATGGCTACACCTTC.

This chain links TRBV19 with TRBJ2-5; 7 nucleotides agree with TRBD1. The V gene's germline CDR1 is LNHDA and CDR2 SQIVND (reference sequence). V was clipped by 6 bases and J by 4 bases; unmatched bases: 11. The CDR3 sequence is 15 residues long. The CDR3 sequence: CASRRTGGGVETQYF. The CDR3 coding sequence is TGTGCCAGTAGGAGGACAGGCGGAGGTGTAGAGACCCAGTACTTC. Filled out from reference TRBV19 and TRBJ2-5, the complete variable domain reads DGGITQSPKYLFRKEGQNVTLSCEQNLNHDAMYWYRQDPGQGLRLIYYSQIVNDFQKGDIAEGYSVSREKKESFPLTVTSAQKNPTAFYLCASRRTGGGVETQYFGPGTRLLVL.

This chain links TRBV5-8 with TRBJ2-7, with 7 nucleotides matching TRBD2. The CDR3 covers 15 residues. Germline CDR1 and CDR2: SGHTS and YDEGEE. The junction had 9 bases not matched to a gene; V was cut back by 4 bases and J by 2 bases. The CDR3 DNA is TGTGCCAGCAGCCCCCGGAAAGCGGGACCCTACGAGCAGTACTTC. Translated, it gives CASSPRKAGPYEQYF.

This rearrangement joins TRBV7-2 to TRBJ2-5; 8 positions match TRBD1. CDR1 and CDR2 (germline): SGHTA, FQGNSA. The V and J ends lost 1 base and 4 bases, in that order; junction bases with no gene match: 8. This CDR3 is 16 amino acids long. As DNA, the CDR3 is TGTGCCAGCAGCTTAGTTAGTTGGACAGGGAGAGAGACCCAGTACTTC. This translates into CASSLVSWTGRETQYF.

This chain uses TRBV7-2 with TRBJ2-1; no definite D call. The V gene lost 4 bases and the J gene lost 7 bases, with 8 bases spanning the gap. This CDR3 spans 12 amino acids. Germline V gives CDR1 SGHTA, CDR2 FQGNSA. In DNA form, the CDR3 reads TGTGCCAGCAGCTCGGTGGGGAATGAGCAGTTCTTC. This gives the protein CASSSVGNEQFF.

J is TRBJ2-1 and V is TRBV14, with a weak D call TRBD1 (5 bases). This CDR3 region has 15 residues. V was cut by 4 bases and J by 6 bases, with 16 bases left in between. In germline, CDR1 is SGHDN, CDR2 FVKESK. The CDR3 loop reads CASSPSAGIGNEQFF. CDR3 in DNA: TGTGCCAGCAGCCCCAGCGCAGGGATCGGCAATGAGCAGTTCTTC.

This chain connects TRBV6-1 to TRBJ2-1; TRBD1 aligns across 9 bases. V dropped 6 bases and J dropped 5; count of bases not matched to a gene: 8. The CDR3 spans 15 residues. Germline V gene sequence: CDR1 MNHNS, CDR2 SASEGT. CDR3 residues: CASRPRDREDNEQFF. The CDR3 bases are TGTGCCAGCAGGCCCCGGGACAGGGAGGACAATGAGCAGTTCTTC.